Presented here are 32 T cell receptor beta chains from one specimen sequenced in a study of cytomegalovirus exposure and HLA in healthy donors. Both 60 Vbeta primers and 13 Jbeta primers went into the PCR. Generated by immunoSEQ multiplex PCR, the TCRdb table keeps only in-frame clones and is missing some. The repertoire consists of 97,000 or so clones, with approximately 87% occurring once and the leading ten covering 2.6%. The sample was PBMCs. These receptors came from a middle-aged man in good health and CMV-seronegative.

The V call is TRBV9, the J call TRBJ1-3; D ambiguous. The CDR3 runs to 18 residues. Trimming took 0 bases from V and 3 from J, leaving 19 bases between them. Germline CDR1 and CDR2: SGDLS and YYNGEE. CDR3 bases: TGTGCCAGCAGCGTAGGCGCGCGAGGGAGGCGCTATGGAAACACCATATATTTT. It yields the protein CASSVGARGRRYGNTIYF.

The rearrangement uses TRBV5-6 and TRBJ1-2; D ambiguous. Germline V CDR1 and CDR2: SGHDT, YYEEEE. The CDR3 extends over 15 amino acids. Deletions cut 0 bases from V and 4 bases from J, with 13 bases between. CDR3 nucleotide sequence: TGTGCCAGCAGCTTGGGGGCCACAGAGTTCTATGGCTACACCTTC. This encodes CASSLGATEFYGYTF.

The gene calls are TRBV11-2 and TRBJ2-7; 9 positions agree with TRBD1. Germline V lookup: CDR1 SGHAT, CDR2 FQNNGV. V shed 4 bases, J shed 5 bases, and the junction held 9 bases outside the gene matches. The CDR3 runs 15 residues. The CDR3 is CASSSPGTGKNEQYF. For the CDR3, the DNA is TGTGCCAGCAGCTCCCCCGGGACAGGGAAAAACGAGCAGTACTTC.

The chain has TRBV6-6 and TRBJ1-1, with D tentatively TRBD1 (5 bases). Germline V gives CDR1 MNHNY, CDR2 SVGAGI (reference sequence). The CDR3 is 16 residues long. The V end was cut by 2 bases, the J end by 1 base, with 14 bases between. The CDR3 loop is CASSYPFGQTNTEAFF. CDR3 nucleotide sequence: TGTGCCAGCAGTTACCCGTTCGGACAAACGAACACTGAAGCTTTCTTT.

With regard to this clone: This sample also contains other DNA sequences that code for the same CDR3. The chain couples TRBV19 to TRBJ1-2; 7 nucleotides agree with TRBD1. Germline V gene data show CDR1 as LNHDA and CDR2 as SQIVND (reference sequence). After removal of 1 base from V and 4 bases from J, the junction contained 0 bases not matched to a gene. The CDR3 length is 13 residues. CDR3 protein: CASSIGTGYGYTF. CDR3 bases: TGTGCCAGTAGTATAGGGACAGGCTATGGCTACACCTTC.

The V and J genes are TRBV27 and TRBJ2-5, with 7 bases matching TRBD1. The germline gives CDR1 MNHEY, CDR2 SMNVEV (reference sequence). V lost 6 bases, J lost 1 base, and 8 bases stayed unmatched. The CDR3 sequence is 15 residues long. This CDR3 is CASSTPSGGQETQYF. The CDR3 DNA reads TGTGCCAGCAGCACCCCGTCAGGGGGCCAAGAGACCCAGTACTTC.

The rearrangement joins TRBV2 to TRBJ1-2; D might be TRBD1 (6 bases). V was clipped by 4 bases and J by 6 bases, with 18 bases between them. Germline-derived CDR1 and CDR2 are SNHLY and FYNNEI. This CDR3 has 15 residues. The CDR3 sequence is CASSGRQVELNGYTF. In DNA, the CDR3 is TGTGCCAGCAGTGGTAGACAGGTAGAATTGAATGGCTACACCTTC.

This clone appeared once. This sequence joins TRBV4-1 and TRBJ1-2, with a tentative D call TRBD1 (6 bases). The CDR3 contains 15 residues. Germline CDR1 and CDR2: MGHRA and YSYEKL. V was clipped by 1 base and J by 0 bases, with 9 bases between them. The CDR3 nucleotides read TGCGCCAGCAGCCAAGGGACAGCTTCTAACTATGGCTACACCTTC. Protein sequence: CASSQGTASNYGYTF.

This chain uses TRBV5-1 with TRBJ1-2; D is ambiguous. Germline V gene data show CDR1 as SGHRS and CDR2 as YFSETQ. The CDR3 contains 11 residues. CDR3 in DNA: TGCGGCGGGGTTCGGGGAATCGGCTACACCTTC. Protein sequence: CGGVRGIGYTF.

The gene calls are TRBV15 and TRBJ1-1, with 7 nucleotides matching TRBD1. Unmatched junction bases numbered 19, after V lost 6 bases and J lost 3 bases. The germline gives CDR1 LNHNV, CDR2 YYDKDF (reference sequence). The CDR3 has 18 amino acids. The CDR3, as DNA: TGTGCCACCAGGTTAAGGGGGCGAGGCCCCACGGGGTACACTGAAGCTTTCTTT. It translates to CATRLRGRGPTGYTEAFF. Full variable domain (rest looked up from reference TRBV15 and TRBJ1-1): DAMVIQNPRYQVTQFGKPVTLSCSQTLNHNVMYWYQQKSSQAPKLLFHYYDKDFNNEADTPDNFQSRRPNTSFCFLDIRSPGLGDTAMYLCATRLRGRGPTGYTEAFFGQGTRLTVV.

The chain has TRBV6-6 and TRBJ2-7; D possibly corresponds to TRBD1 (6 bases). The ends were cut back, 6 bases at V and 5 bases at J, with 23 bases in the middle. Per the germline V gene, CDR1 is MNHNY and CDR2 is SVGAGI (reference sequence). There are 16 residues in the CDR3. CDR3 sequence (DNA): TGTGCCAGCAGCCACACTACGCCAACAGGGAGCGACGAGCAGTACTTC. This gives the protein CASSHTTPTGSDEQYF.

This chain joins TRBV11-2 and TRBJ2-7, with TRBD2 identical over 9 bases. Germline trimming cut 5 bases from V and 1 base from J; bases unmatched to any gene: 12. Germline assignment: CDR1 SGHAT and CDR2 FQNNGV. There are 17 residues in the CDR3. The CDR3 reads CASSRNAGRGGSYEQYF. The DNA for the CDR3 is TGTGCCAGCAGCAGAAACGCAGGGCGGGGGGGGTCCTACGAGCAGTACTTC.

The gene calls are TRBV7-9 and TRBJ2-2, with D tentatively TRBD1 (6 bases). The germline gives CDR1 SEHNR, CDR2 FQNEAQ (reference sequence). The V end lost 3 bases, the J end lost 4 bases, and 12 bases lay between the germline ends. The length of the CDR3 is 15 residues. The chain's CDR3 is CASSLYRVGTGELFF. As DNA, the CDR3 is TGTGCCAGCAGCTTGTACAGGGTAGGCACCGGGGAGCTGTTTTTT.

The chain links TRBV10-3 to TRBJ2-3, with 8 bases fitting TRBD1. The CDR3 contains 16 residues. V lost 1 base to trimming and J lost 2 bases; unmatched junction nucleotides: 5. Germline V CDR1 and CDR2: ENHRY, SYGVKD. CDR3 in DNA: TGTGCCATCAGTGAGTTATGGACAGGGACCACAGATACGCAGTATTTT. Encoded protein: CAISELWTGTTDTQYF.

The rearrangement uses TRBV19 and TRBJ2-3; D gene unclear. This CDR3 has 14 amino acids. V dropped 3 bases and J dropped 6 bases, with 13 bases sitting between them. Germline V gives CDR1 LNHDA, CDR2 SQIVND (reference sequence). CDR3 in DNA: TGTGCCAGTAGTATGGGCCAAGATGGGGATACGCAGTATTTT. Protein sequence: CASSMGQDGDTQYF. Full variable domain (missing parts from reference TRBV19 and TRBJ2-3): DGGITQSPKYLFRKEGQNVTLSCEQNLNHDAMYWYRQDPGQGLRLIYYSQIVNDFQKGDIAEGYSVSREKKESFPLTVTSAQKNPTAFYLCASSMGQDGDTQYFGPGTRLTVL.

In DNA, the CDR3 is TGTGCCAGCAGCAGGTTTCGAGCTGACAGGGGACAGAACACTGAAGCTTTCTTT. It specifies CASSRFRADRGQNTEAFF. V and J are TRBV13 and TRBJ1-1, with 8 bases that match TRBD1. The J segment lost 1 base and the V segment lost 5 bases, leaving 15 bases of the junction unmatched. The germline gives CDR1 PRHDT, CDR2 FYEKMQ (reference sequence). The CDR3 contains 18 residues. The whole variable domain, filled in from reference TRBV13 and TRBJ1-1, reads AAGVIQSPRHLIKEKRETATLKCYPIPRHDTVYWYQQGPGQDPQFLISFYEKMQSDKGSIPDRFSAQQFSDYHSELNMSSLELGDSALYFCASSRFRADRGQNTEAFFGQGTRLTVV.

The chain couples TRBV11-2 to TRBJ1-2, with D tentatively TRBD1 (5 bases). The CDR3 has 11 residues. Germline CDR1 and CDR2: SGHAT and FQNNGV. Trimming removed 3 bases from V and 6 bases from J, with 5 bases in between. The CDR3 nucleotides are TGTGCCAGCAGCTTGGGGCATGGCTACACCTTC. Its protein product is CASSLGHGYTF.

The chain couples TRBV7-9 to TRBJ2-1; 8 bases match TRBD1. This CDR3 region has 14 residues. Trimming took 4 bases from V and 7 from J; bases not matched to a gene: 6. Germline CDR1 is SEHNR and CDR2 is FQNEAQ (reference sequence). CDR3 in amino acids: CASSSRTGTNEQFF. CDR3 DNA sequence: TGTGCCAGCAGCTCCCGGACAGGGACGAATGAGCAGTTCTTC.

The V call is TRBV27, the J call TRBJ1-2, with 7 bases lining up with TRBD1. V shed 4 bases and J 4 bases; nucleotides not matched to a gene: 3. The CDR3 totals 13 residues. CDR1 is MNHEY and CDR2 is SMNVEV in the germline V gene (reference sequence). The CDR3, as DNA: TGTGCCAGCAGTTCTCAGGGGGGCTATGGCTACACCTTC. Its protein is CASSSQGGYGYTF.

This chain links TRBV11-2 with TRBJ2-5; D unclear. The CDR3 runs to 15 residues. In germline, CDR1 is SGHAT, CDR2 FQNNGV. V lost 2 bases and J 5 bases, leaving 15 bases between the germline ends. CDR3 coding DNA: TGTGCCAGCAGCTTAACCCGCTCTACCCCCGAGACCCAGTACTTC. Residues: CASSLTRSTPETQYF.

The chain uses TRBV30 and TRBJ1-3, with D perhaps matching TRBD1 (5 bases). V lost 4 bases to trimming and J lost 0 bases, with 19 bases between them. Germline values: CDR1 GTSNPN, CDR2 SVGIG (reference sequence). The CDR3 consists of 17 residues. As DNA, the CDR3 is TGTGCCTGGACCCCCTGGGGCAGCTCGGCCTCTGGAAACACCATATATTTT. Translating gives CAWTPWGSSASGNTIYF.

The J gene is TRBJ2-7, the V gene TRBV4-1; tentative D call: TRBD1 (5 bases). The V gene lost 1 base and the J gene lost 6 bases, with 16 bases spanning the gap. Germline CDR1 and CDR2: MGHRA and YSYEKL. CDR3 length equals 15 residues. The DNA of the CDR3 is TGCGCCAGCAGCCAAGTCCCAAGGGGTAAAGGCGAGCAGTACTTC. Translated, it gives CASSQVPRGKGEQYF.

V gene TRBV7-2 combines with J gene TRBJ2-7, with unresolved D. The V gene lost 1 base and the J gene lost 2 bases, with 6 bases spanning the gap. The germline CDR1 and CDR2 sequences are SGHTA and FQGNSA. The CDR3 sequence is 13 residues long. CDR3 loop: CASSLEATYEQYF. The CDR3 DNA is TGTGCCAGCAGCTTAGAAGCGACCTACGAGCAGTACTTC. Full variable domain (missing parts from reference TRBV7-2 and TRBJ2-7): GAGVSQSPSNKVTEKGKDVELRCDPISGHTALYWYRQSLGQGLEFLIYFQGNSAPDKSGLPSDRFSAERTGGSVSTLTIQRTQQEDSAVYLCASSLEATYEQYFGPGTRLTVT.

The sample holds one count of this clone. DNA for the CDR3: TGTGCCAGCAGCTCGGGGGGGTACAATGAGCAGTTCTTC. As protein: CASSSGGYNEQFF. The rearrangement links TRBV7-9 to TRBJ2-1; 8 bases fit TRBD2. The CDR3 contains 13 residues. Looked up from germline, CDR1 is SEHNR and CDR2 is FQNEAQ (reference sequence). Trimming removed 4 bases from V and 4 bases from J; junction bases left unmatched: 0.

The rearrangement links TRBV19 to TRBJ1-5, with TRBD1 matching 9 bases. Germline V gene data show CDR1 as LNHDA and CDR2 as SQIVND (reference sequence). The CDR3 is made up of 14 amino acids. The V segment lost 3 bases and the J segment 6 bases; nucleotides outside the gene matches: 3. The DNA of the CDR3 is TGTGCCAGTAGTATGACAGGGGGACCTCAGCCCCAGCATTTT. Its translation is CASSMTGGPQPQHF.

The V call is TRBV7-3, the J call TRBJ2-3; a weak D match, TRBD1 (6 bases). The CDR3 totals 15 residues. V was trimmed by 5 bases and J by 2 bases, leaving 14 bases between them. Germline-derived CDR1 and CDR2 are SGHTA and FQGTGA. The chain's CDR3 is CASSPGTIFTDTQYF. The CDR3, as DNA: TGTGCCAGCAGCCCCGGGACAATCTTCACAGATACGCAGTATTTT.

The chain couples TRBV7-2 to TRBJ2-5; possible D gene TRBD1, 6 bases. Near its end, the DNA agrees better with TRBJ2-7, so the J call may be wrong. The CDR3 is 18 amino acids. Germline V gene sequence: CDR1 SGHTA, CDR2 FQGNSA. The CDR3 sequence is CASSLGLVFRGTSYEQYF. The CDR3 DNA reads as TGTGCCAGCAGCTTAGGGTTGGTATTCAGGGGAACCTCCTACGAGCAGTACTTC.

The chain combines TRBV2 with TRBJ1-2; 8 nucleotides match TRBD1. The CDR3 totals 13 residues. From germline, CDR1 is SNHLY and CDR2 FYNNEI. Unmatched junction bases numbered 9, after V lost 7 bases and J lost 8 bases. This chain's CDR3 is CASTTGAYPGYTF. The CDR3 nucleotides are TGTGCCAGCACGACAGGGGCCTACCCAGGCTACACCTTC.

The chain couples TRBV6-1 to TRBJ1-1; D gene uncertain. CDR3 length equals 13 residues. Trimming stripped 6 bases from V and 1 base from J, with 9 bases between. Germline V gene sequence: CDR1 MNHNS, CDR2 SASEGT. CDR3 in amino acids: CASSPRQNTEAFF. CDR3 sequence (DNA): TGTGCCAGCAGCCCCAGACAGAACACTGAAGCTTTCTTT.

The chain is built from TRBV7-6 and TRBJ2-2, with TRBD2 matching over 12 bases. The CDR3 is 14 residues long. The junction had 2 bases not matched to a gene; V was cut back by 9 bases and J by 3 bases. The germline V gene encodes CDR1 SGHVS and CDR2 FNYEAQ. The CDR3 protein is CASRLAGDTGELFF. The CDR3 DNA follows: TGTGCCAGTCGACTAGCGGGGGACACCGGGGAGCTGTTTTTT.

This chain joins TRBV19 and TRBJ2-5; TRBD1 might be the D (6 bases). The CDR3 extends over 12 amino acids. V dropped 6 bases and J dropped 3 bases, with 8 bases sitting between them. Germline V gives CDR1 LNHDA, CDR2 SQIVND (reference sequence). CDR3 sequence reads: CASRQGKETQYF. CDR3 DNA: TGTGCCAGTAGACAGGGAAAAGAGACCCAGTACTTC.

As DNA, the CDR3 is TGTGCCAGCAGCGTAGCGGCGGACAGTTTCTATAATTCACCCCTCCACTTT. Residues: CASSVAADSFYNSPLHF. The chain uses TRBV9 and TRBJ1-6, with D possibly being TRBD1 (6 bases). Germline CDR1 and CDR2: SGDLS and YYNGEE. V was cut by 0 bases and J by 3 bases, with 13 bases left in between. This CDR3 is 17 amino acids long. The whole variable domain, filled in from reference TRBV9 and TRBJ1-6, reads DSGVTQTPKHLITATGQRVTLRCSPRSGDLSVYWYQQSLDQGLQFLIQYYNGEERAKGNILERFSAQQFPDLHSELNLSSLELGDSALYFCASSVAADSFYNSPLHFGNGTRLTVT.